A selection of T cell receptor beta chains follows, all from one sample in a study of OX40 agonist ivuxolimab in advanced cancers. The table came from immunoSEQ multiplex PCR; TCRdb's copy has only in-frame clones and leaves some out. The data show tens of thousands of clones, 88% seen once. Here the sequenced sample was CD4+ or CD8+ T cells sorted from blood, taken in a trial of the OX40 agonist ivuxolimab. Receptors were obtained from an adult with an advanced solid tumor such as melanoma, head and neck, liver or kidney cancer. Each CDR3 is given with its conserved first and last residue. A D gene is named only where the DNA matches it firmly. A clone size is listed for some rows: how often the clone was seen (once, few, many), or a class if it is expanded.

>TRBV28|TRBD1|TRBJ1-2|once
TGTGCCAGCACCACCCCGGGACAGGGCTATGGCTACACCTTC
CASTTPGQGYGYTF
>TRBV19|.|TRBJ2-4|.
TGTGCCAGTAGTTATGGAGCCAAAAACATTCAGTACTTC
CASSYGAKNIQYF
>TRBV5-4|TRBD1|TRBJ2-1|.
TGTGCCGGCGCTACCGGACAGGGGCTCTACAATGAGCAGTTCTTC
CAGATGQGLYNEQFF
>TRBV5-1|TRBD2|TRBJ2-2|once
TGCGCCAGCAGCTTCGGGACTAGCGGGAGAAGGAGCACCGGGGAGCTGTTTTTT
CASSFGTSGRRSTGELFF
>TRBV19|.|TRBJ2-5|.
TGTGCCAGTAGTGGGGATCGGATAGAGACCCAGTACTTC
CASSGDRIETQYF
>TRBV7-9|.|TRBJ2-3|.
TGTGCCAGCAGCTTCGTCGGACAGCGGGAAACGCAGTATTTT
CASSFVGQRETQYF
>TRBV12-5|.|TRBJ2-1|.
TGTGCTAGTGGTGAGGGACCTGGCTCCTACAATGAGCAGTTCTTC
CASGEGPGSYNEQFF
>TRBV5-1|.|TRBJ1-6|.
TGCGCCAGCAGCTTGGCCGGGGTCTCGGATAATTCACCCCTCCACTTT
CASSLAGVSDNSPLHF
>TRBV5-8|TRBD1|TRBJ2-5|.
TGTGCCAGCAGCTTGACAGGGGGTGAACAAGAGACCCAGTACTTC
CASSLTGGEQETQYF
>TRBV7-2|TRBD1|TRBJ1-5|.
TGTGCCAGCAGCTTAAAGGCCAGGGGGAGCAATCAGCCCCAGCATTTT
CASSLKARGSNQPQHF
>TRBV12-5|.|TRBJ2-7|.
TGTGCTAGTGGTTCGCCCGAGGGGTCCCTACAGGGAATCGACTACGAGCAGTACTTC
CASGSPEGSLQGIDYEQYF
>TRBV11-2|TRBD2|TRBJ2-7|.
TGTGCCAGCAGCCCCGGTCGGGGACTAGCGGGGGTTGCCTACGAGCAGTACTTC
CASSPGRGLAGVAYEQYF
>TRBV4-1|.|TRBJ2-7|.
TGCGCCAGCAGCCAATCGACCGCAGGGCCCCCCTACGAGCAGTACTTC
CASSQSTAGPPYEQYF
>TRBV5-4|TRBD2|TRBJ2-5|few
TGTGCCAGCAGCTTAAGCGGGGGACCCCAAGAGACCCAGTACTTC
CASSLSGGPQETQYF
>TRBV4-3|TRBD1|TRBJ2-5|.
TGCGCCAGCAGCCAAGACTCCCCTCGAGGGGGCCCAACCCTCCAAGAGACCCAGTACTTC
CASSQDSPRGGPTLQETQYF
>TRBV6-5|TRBD1|TRBJ2-7|.
TGTGCCAGCAGTCCGGACAGGAGAGTCTCCTACGAGCAGTACTTC
CASSPDRRVSYEQYF
>TRBV5-1|.|TRBJ1-1|.
TGCGCCAGCAGCTCCATTGGAGGGAACACTGAAGCTTTCTTT
CASSSIGGNTEAFF
>TRBV27|.|TRBJ1-3|.
TGTGCCAGCGCGCGGGGGGACTCTGGAAACACCATATATTTT
CASARGDSGNTIYF
>TRBV30|TRBD1|TRBJ1-5|few
TGTGCCTACACACGGGACAGGCTCCAGCCCCAGCATTTT
CAYTRDRLQPQHF
>TRBV28|TRBD2|TRBJ2-3|.
TGTGCCAGCAGTCCAATTAGCGGGGGGATCACAGATACGCAGTATTTT
CASSPISGGITDTQYF
>TRBV5-1|.|TRBJ1-1|.
TGCGCCAGCAGCGGAGAGGTAGAGAACACTGAAGCTTTCTTT
CASSGEVENTEAFF
>TRBV5-1|TRBD2|TRBJ2-7|.
TGCGCCAGCAGCTTCCTAGCGGGAGGTGGCGAGCAGTACTTC
CASSFLAGGGEQYF
>TRBV9|.|TRBJ1-1|.
TGTGCCAGCAGCGTAGGGTTGTCCACTGAAGCTTTCTTT
CASSVGLSTEAFF
>TRBV5-1|.|TRBJ2-3|few
TGCGCCAGCAGCTTCGGGGAAAAGAGCACAGATACGCAGTATTTT
CASSFGEKSTDTQYF
>TRBV27|.|TRBJ2-7|.
TGTGCCAGCAGTTCTACCCCGGCCTCCTCTCTTTCCTACGAGCAGTACTTC
CASSSTPASSLSYEQYF
>TRBV5-1|TRBD2|TRBJ2-1|.
TGCGCCAGCAGCTCCCGACTAGCCCGAGACTCCTACAATGAGCAGTTCTTC
CASSSRLARDSYNEQFF
>TRBV12-1|.|TRBJ2-7|.
TGTGCCAGCAGCTTGGAACATTACGAGCAGTACTTC
CASSLEHYEQYF
>TRBV2|.|TRBJ1-2|once
TGTGCCAGCAGTGAACCCTCCGGCGGCTATGGCTACACCTTC
CASSEPSGGYGYTF
>TRBV10-2|.|TRBJ1-1|.
TGCGCCAGCAGTGAGTCAACAGCGAACACTGAAGCTTTCTTT
CASSESTANTEAFF
>TRBV28|.|TRBJ1-5|few
TGTGCCAGCAGTTGGGGTCTCCAGCCCCAGCATTTT
CASSWGLQPQHF
>TRBV13|TRBD1|TRBJ1-1|.
TGTGCCAGCAGCCCGACCGGCAGGGGGTTTAGGTTGGTGAACACTGAAGCTTTCTTT
CASSPTGRGFRLVNTEAFF
>TRBV5-1|TRBD1|TRBJ2-3|.
TGCGCCAGCAGCCCGAGGACAGGGAGAGACACAGATACGCAGTATTTT
CASSPRTGRDTDTQYF
>TRBV6-5|.|TRBJ2-4|.
TGTGCCAGCCGGCTACGTAGAGGAAACATTCAGTACTTC
CASRLRRGNIQYF
>TRBV5-1|.|TRBJ2-7|.
TGCGCCAGCAGCTCAAGAGGCCCGAGCTCCTACGAGCAGTACTTC
CASSSRGPSSYEQYF
>TRBV6-1|.|TRBJ1-5|once
TGTGCCAGCAGTGATCTGGGCACTATGTCGGGGCCCCAGCATTTT
CASSDLGTMSGPQHF
>TRBV7-9|.|TRBJ1-1|.
TGTGCCAGCAGCTTAATATCGGTGAACACTGAAGCTTTCTTT
CASSLISVNTEAFF
>TRBV9|TRBD1|TRBJ1-2|few
TGTGCCAGCAGCGCGGTTTCCACAGGGGGCGGCTTCAATGGCTACACCTTC
CASSAVSTGGGFNGYTF
>TRBV5-4|.|TRBJ2-3|.
TGTGCCAGCAGCTTGGCCGGACGGCTCACAGATACGCAGTATTTT
CASSLAGRLTDTQYF
>TRBV7-8|.|TRBJ1-1|.
TGTGCCAGCAGCTCTACCGGACCCGGCGCTGAAGCTTTCTTT
CASSSTGPGAEAFF
>TRBV28|.|TRBJ1-2|once
TGTGCCAGCAACACCCCTGGGGACATACGATTCAACTATGGCTACACCTTC
CASNTPGDIRFNYGYTF
>TRBV2|.|TRBJ2-3|.
TGTGCCAGCAGTGAAGATGGCCTGTGGGCGGGAAAGGGGGATACGCAGTATTTT
CASSEDGLWAGKGDTQYF
>TRBV7-9|TRBD1|TRBJ1-5|once
TGTGCCAGCAGCTTATCAGGGGGCGAGGGGCAGCCCCAGCATTTT
CASSLSGGEGQPQHF
>TRBV7-2|TRBD2|TRBJ2-3|.
TGTGCCAGCAGCTTAGGGCTAGCGGGGGGGCCAGTAGATACGCAGTATTTT
CASSLGLAGGPVDTQYF
>TRBV7-2|.|TRBJ1-3|.
TGTGCCAGCAGCTTAAAGGAGTCTTCTGGAAACACCATATATTTT
CASSLKESSGNTIYF
>TRBV4-1|TRBD1|TRBJ1-3|.
TGCGCCAGCAGCCAACCTAGACAGGGTACTGGAAACACCATATATTTT
CASSQPRQGTGNTIYF
>TRBV27|.|TRBJ2-2|.
TGTGCCAGCAGTTTTCAGGGATTAAACACCGGGGAGCTGTTTTTT
CASSFQGLNTGELFF
>TRBV5-1|.|TRBJ2-2|.
TGCGCCAGCAGAAGTGGGACGGACACCGGGGAGCTGTTTTTT
CASRSGTDTGELFF
>TRBV7-2|.|TRBJ2-3|.
TGTGCCAGCAGCTTAGAAGGGGAGGCGCAGTATTTT
CASSLEGEAQYF
>TRBV7-6|TRBD2|TRBJ2-3|.
TGTGCCAGCAGCTTACCTTCCGGACTAGCGGGAGATACGCAGTATTTT
CASSLPSGLAGDTQYF
>TRBV6-5|.|TRBJ1-2|few
TGTGCCACCAAACCGACCGCGGCTGGAGGCTATGGCTACACCTTC
CATKPTAAGGYGYTF
>TRBV2|.|TRBJ1-1|.
TGTGCCAGCAGTGAAGGGCCAGGGGTTTGGACTGAAGCTTTCTTT
CASSEGPGVWTEAFF